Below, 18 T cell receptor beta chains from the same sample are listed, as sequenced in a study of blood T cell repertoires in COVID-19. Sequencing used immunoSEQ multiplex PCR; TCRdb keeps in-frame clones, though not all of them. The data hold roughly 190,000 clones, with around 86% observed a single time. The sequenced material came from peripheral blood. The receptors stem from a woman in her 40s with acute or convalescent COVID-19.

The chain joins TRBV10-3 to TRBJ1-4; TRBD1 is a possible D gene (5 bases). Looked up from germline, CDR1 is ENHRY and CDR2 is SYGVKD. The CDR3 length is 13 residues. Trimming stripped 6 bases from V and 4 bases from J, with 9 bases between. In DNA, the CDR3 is TGTGCCATCAGGCAGGGCAGTAATGAAAAACTGTTTTTT. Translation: CAIRQGSNEKLFF.

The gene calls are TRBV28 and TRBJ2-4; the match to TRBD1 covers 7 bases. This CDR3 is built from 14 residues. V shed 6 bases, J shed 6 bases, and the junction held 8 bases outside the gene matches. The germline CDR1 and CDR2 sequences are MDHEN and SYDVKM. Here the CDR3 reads CASRERGPGNIQYF. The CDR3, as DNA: TGTGCCAGCAGGGAGAGGGGGCCCGGAAACATTCAGTACTTC. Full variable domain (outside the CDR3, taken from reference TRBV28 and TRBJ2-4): DVKVTQSSRYLVKRTGEKVFLECVQDMDHENMFWYRQDPGLGLRLIYFSYDVKMKEKGDIPEGYSVSREKKERFSLILESASTNQTSMYLCASRERGPGNIQYFGAGTRLSVL.

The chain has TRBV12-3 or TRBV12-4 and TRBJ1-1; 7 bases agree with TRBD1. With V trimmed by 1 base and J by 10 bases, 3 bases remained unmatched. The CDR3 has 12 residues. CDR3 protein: CASSLGSGGAFF. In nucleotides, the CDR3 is TGTGCCAGCAGTTTAGGATCAGGGGGAGCTTTCTTT.

This chain's CDR3 is CASSLPTDTYEQYF. DNA of the CDR3: TGTGCCAGCAGCTTACCCACAGATACCTACGAGCAGTACTTC. The rearrangement uses TRBV7-3 and TRBJ2-7; no clear D. Germline CDR1 and CDR2: SGHTA and FQGTGA. This CDR3 is 14 amino acids long. Trimming left V 2 bases short and J 2 bases short, with 10 bases between.

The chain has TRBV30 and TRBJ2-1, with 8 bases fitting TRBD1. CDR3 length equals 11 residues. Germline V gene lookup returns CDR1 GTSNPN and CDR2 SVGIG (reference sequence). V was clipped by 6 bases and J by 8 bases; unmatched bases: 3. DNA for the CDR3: TGTGCCTGCGGACAGGGCTATGAGCAGTTCTTC. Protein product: CACGQGYEQFF.

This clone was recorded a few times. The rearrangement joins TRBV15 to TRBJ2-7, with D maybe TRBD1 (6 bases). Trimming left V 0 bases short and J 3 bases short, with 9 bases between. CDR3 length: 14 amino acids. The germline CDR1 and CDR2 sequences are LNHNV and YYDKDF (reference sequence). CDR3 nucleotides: TGTGCCACCAGCAGAGAGGACAGAGACTACGAGCAGTACTTC. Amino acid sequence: CATSREDRDYEQYF.

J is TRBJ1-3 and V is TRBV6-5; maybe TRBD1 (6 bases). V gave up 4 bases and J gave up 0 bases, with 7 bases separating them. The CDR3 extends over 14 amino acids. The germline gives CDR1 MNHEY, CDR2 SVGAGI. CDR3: CASSSGHSGNTIYF. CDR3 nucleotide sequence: TGTGCCAGCAGTTCGGGACACTCTGGAAACACCATATATTTT.

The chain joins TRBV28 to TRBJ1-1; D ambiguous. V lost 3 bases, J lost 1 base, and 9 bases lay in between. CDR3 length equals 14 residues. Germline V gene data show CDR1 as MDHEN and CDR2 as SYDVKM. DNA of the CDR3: TGTGCCAGCAGTTTCCCCACAAGGAACACTGAAGCTTTCTTT. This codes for CASSFPTRNTEAFF. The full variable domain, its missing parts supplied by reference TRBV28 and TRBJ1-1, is DVKVTQSSRYLVKRTGEKVFLECVQDMDHENMFWYRQDPGLGLRLIYFSYDVKMKEKGDIPEGYSVSREKKERFSLILESASTNQTSMYLCASSFPTRNTEAFFGQGTRLTVV.

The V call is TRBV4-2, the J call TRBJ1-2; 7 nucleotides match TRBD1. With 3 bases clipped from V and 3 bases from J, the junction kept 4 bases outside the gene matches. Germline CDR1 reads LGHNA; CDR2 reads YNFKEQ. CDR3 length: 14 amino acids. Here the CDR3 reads CASSQGDSDYGYTF. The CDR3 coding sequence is TGTGCCAGCAGCCAGGGGGACAGCGACTATGGCTACACCTTC.

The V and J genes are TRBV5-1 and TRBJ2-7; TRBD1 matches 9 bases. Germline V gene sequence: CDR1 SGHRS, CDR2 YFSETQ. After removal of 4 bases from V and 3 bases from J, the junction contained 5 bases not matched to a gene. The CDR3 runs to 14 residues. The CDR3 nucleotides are TGCGCCAGCAGCGGGGACAGGGCGAACTACGAGCAGTACTTC. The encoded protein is CASSGDRANYEQYF.

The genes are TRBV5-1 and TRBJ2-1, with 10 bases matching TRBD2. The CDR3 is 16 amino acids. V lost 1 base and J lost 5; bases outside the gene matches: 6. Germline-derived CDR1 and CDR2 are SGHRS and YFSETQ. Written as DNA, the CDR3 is TGCGCCAGCAGCTTGAATGGACTAGCGGCAAACAATGAGCAGTTCTTC. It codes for CASSLNGLAANNEQFF.

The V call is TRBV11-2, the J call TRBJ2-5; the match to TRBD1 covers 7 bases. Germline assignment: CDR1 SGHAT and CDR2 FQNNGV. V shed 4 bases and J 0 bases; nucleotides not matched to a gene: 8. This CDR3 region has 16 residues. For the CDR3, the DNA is TGTGCCAGCAGCTCCCAGGGACAGACGTACCAAGAGACCCAGTACTTC. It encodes CASSSQGQTYQETQYF.

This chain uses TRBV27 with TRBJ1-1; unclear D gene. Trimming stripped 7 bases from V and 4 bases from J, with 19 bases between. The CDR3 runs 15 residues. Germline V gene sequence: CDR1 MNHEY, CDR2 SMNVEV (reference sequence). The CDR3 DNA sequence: TGTGCCAGCACTCCCCTGCAGGCCCCGGTCACTGAAGCTTTCTTT. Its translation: CASTPLQAPVTEAFF.

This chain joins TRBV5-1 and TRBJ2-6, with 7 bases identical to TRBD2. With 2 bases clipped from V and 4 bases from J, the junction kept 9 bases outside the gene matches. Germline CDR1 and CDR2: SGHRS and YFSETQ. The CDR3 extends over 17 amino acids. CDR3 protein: CASSFGLSREGANVLTF. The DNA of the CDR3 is TGCGCCAGCAGCTTTGGGCTCTCGCGGGAGGGGGCCAACGTCCTGACTTTC.

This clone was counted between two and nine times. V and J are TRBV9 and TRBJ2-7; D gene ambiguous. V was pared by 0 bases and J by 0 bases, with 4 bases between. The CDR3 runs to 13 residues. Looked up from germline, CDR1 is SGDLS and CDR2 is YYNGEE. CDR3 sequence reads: CASSVGPSYEQYF. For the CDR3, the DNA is TGTGCCAGCAGCGTAGGGCCCTCCTACGAGCAGTACTTC.

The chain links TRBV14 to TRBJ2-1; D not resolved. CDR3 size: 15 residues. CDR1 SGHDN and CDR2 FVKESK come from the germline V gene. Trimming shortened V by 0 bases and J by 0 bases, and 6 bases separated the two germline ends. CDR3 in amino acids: CASSQDPSSYNEQFF. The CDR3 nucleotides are TGTGCCAGCAGCCAAGATCCTAGCTCCTACAATGAGCAGTTCTTC.

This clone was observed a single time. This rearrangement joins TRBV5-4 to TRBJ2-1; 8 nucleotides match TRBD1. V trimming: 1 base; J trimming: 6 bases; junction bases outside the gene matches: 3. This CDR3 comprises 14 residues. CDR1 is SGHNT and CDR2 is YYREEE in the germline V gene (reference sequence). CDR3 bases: TGTGCCAGCAGCTTGCAGGGGGCGCGCAATGAGCAGTTCTTC. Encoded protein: CASSLQGARNEQFF.

The CDR3 spells CASSLATGGSGEKLFF. CDR3 in DNA: TGTGCCAGCAGCTTAGCGACAGGGGGCTCGGGTGAAAAACTGTTTTTT. The V gene is TRBV7-9, the J gene TRBJ1-4; the match to TRBD1 covers 10 bases. The trim removed 0 bases at V and 7 bases at J, leaving 5 bases unmatched. The length of the CDR3 is 16 residues. Per the germline V gene, CDR1 is SEHNR and CDR2 is FQNEAQ (reference sequence).